This TCR beta chain came from a study of patients and donors after allogeneic stem cell transplantation. V lost 4 bases and J lost 8, with 12 bases in between. CDR1 is SGHAT, CDR2 FQNNGV, per germline. The CDR3 consists of 13 residues. From the RT-PCR reads, TCRdb called clonotypes with MiXCR, one entry per CDR3 protein. This sample yields approximately 90,000 distinct CDR3 sequences, of which 5% are seen a single time; 2% to 3% belongs to the top ten. This clonotype occurred many times. This sequence joins TRBV11-2 and TRBJ2-1; D gene uncertain. This TCR derives from a human donor who was either an allogeneic HSCT recipient or a stem cell or donor lymphocyte infusion donor (not recorded which). It is not recorded whose cells these are; they may come from a transplant donor. Sequencing input: blood, either unsorted or a sorted T cell fraction (not recorded which). CDR3 region: CASSYKVADEQFF. CDR3 DNA: TGTGCCAGCAGCTATAAAGTTGCGGATGAGCAGTTCTTC.